These 3 T cell receptor beta chains originate from one sample sequenced in a study of PD-1 and CTLA-4 blockade in melanoma (dated by TCRdb to 2020 to 2023). Library creation used the immunoSEQ multiplex PCR assay. TCRdb limited this immuneACCESS table to in-frame rearrangements with V and J called. A share of clones is missing; checked studies link under half to unresolved V genes, and the rest is unexplained. Counted in this sample were 20,000 to 25,000 clones; approximately 89% of them appeared once. The top ten clones comprise 7.8% of the sample. Sequences were derived from CD8+ T cells from peripheral blood, sampled before anti-PD-1 treatment. The receptor source for this set is a human donor with melanoma.

This chain links TRBV27 with TRBJ2-1; maybe TRBD2 (6 bases). Looked up from germline, CDR1 is MNHEY and CDR2 is SMNVEV (reference sequence). The CDR3 runs 12 residues. Between the trimmed V and J ends, which lost 8 bases and 6 bases, there was a span of 11 bases. The CDR3 region has the DNA TGTGCCAGCCGGGGGTACCCCAATGAGCAGTTCTTC. This sequence encodes CASRGYPNEQFF.

In DNA, the CDR3 is TGTGCCAGCAGCTTAGTAATAGGGGGGACTGAAGCTTTCTTT. This gives the protein CASSLVIGGTEAFF. The chain combines TRBV7-2 with TRBJ1-1; maybe TRBD1 (6 bases). The length of the CDR3 is 14 residues. V was shortened by 1 base and J by 5 bases, with 11 bases between the two germline ends. Germline CDR1 and CDR2: SGHTA and FQGNSA.

This chain joins TRBV10-2 and TRBJ1-1, with 7 bases that match TRBD1. The J segment lost 5 bases and the V segment lost 8 bases, leaving 5 bases of the junction unmatched. Germline CDR1 reads WSHSY; CDR2 reads SAAADI. This CDR3 contains 12 residues. In DNA form, the CDR3 reads TGCGCCAGCCGAGGGGGCTATACTGAAGCTTTCTTT. It codes for CASRGGYTEAFF.